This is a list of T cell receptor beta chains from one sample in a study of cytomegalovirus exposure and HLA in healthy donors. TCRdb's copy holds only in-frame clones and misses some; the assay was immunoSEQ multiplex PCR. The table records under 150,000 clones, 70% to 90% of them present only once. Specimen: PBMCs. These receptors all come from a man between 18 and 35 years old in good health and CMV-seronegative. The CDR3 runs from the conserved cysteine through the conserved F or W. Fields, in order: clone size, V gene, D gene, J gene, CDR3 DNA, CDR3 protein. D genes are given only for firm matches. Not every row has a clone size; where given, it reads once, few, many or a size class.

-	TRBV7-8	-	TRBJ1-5	TGTGCCAGCAGCCCACAGCCCACACCTCAGCCCCAGCATTTT	CASSPQPTPQPQHF
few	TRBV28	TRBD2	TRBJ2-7	TGTGCCAGCAGCGGGGGGACTAGCGTCCTCTACGAGCAGTACTTC	CASSGGTSVLYEQYF
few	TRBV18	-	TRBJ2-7	TGTGCCAGCTCACCACGGGACACGACCTACGAGCAGTACTTC	CASSPRDTTYEQYF
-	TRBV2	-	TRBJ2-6	TGTGCCAGCAGTGAAGCAAGGGGCTCTGGGGCCAACGTCCTGACTTTC	CASSEARGSGANVLTF
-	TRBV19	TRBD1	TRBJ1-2	TGTGCCAGTAGTGCCCGAGACAGGGGAAACTATGGCTACACCTTC	CASSARDRGNYGYTF
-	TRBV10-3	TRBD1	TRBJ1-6	TGTGCCATCAGTGAGCTATCCGGGACAGATAATTCACCCCTCCACTTT	CAISELSGTDNSPLHF
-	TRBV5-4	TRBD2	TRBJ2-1	TGTGCCAGCACTCGGACTAGCGGGGTCAATGAGCAGTTCTTC	CASTRTSGVNEQFF
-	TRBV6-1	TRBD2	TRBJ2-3	TGTGCCAGCAGGGGACTAGCGAATGGAGATACGCAGTATTTT	CASRGLANGDTQYF
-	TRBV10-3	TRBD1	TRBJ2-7	TGTGCCATGGGGGACAGGGACGGGGAGCAGTACTTC	CAMGDRDGEQYF
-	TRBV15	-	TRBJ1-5	TGTGCCACCAGCAGAGAGATAGTCTTAACTAGCAATCAGCCCCAGCATTTT	CATSREIVLTSNQPQHF
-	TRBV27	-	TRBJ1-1	TGTGCCAGCTTCACCCACCGCGAGAGTTCCCTGAACACTGAAGCTTTCTTT	CASFTHRESSLNTEAFF
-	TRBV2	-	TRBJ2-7	TGTGCCAGCACCGGACGGGGACACCAATTCCCATACGAGCAGTACTTC	CASTGRGHQFPYEQYF
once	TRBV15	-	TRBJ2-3	TGTGCCACCAGCGGCCCATCGGACACGATCACAGATACGCAGTATTTT	CATSGPSDTITDTQYF
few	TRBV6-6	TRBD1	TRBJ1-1	TGTGCCAGCACCACAGACAGGGGTAGGAACGTCGGGGCTTTCTTT	CASTTDRGRNVGAFF
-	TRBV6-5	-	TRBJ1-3	TGTGCCGTCTCGAAGACAGGCTCTTCTGGAAACACCATATATTTT	CAVSKTGSSGNTIYF
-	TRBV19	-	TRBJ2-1	TGTGCCAGTAGTATTTTTGCCCCGACAAGTACCTACAATGAGCAGTTCTTC	CASSIFAPTSTYNEQFF
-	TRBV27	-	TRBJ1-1	TGTGCCAGCAGTTTATCAAAAGGGGTCACTGAAGCTTTCTTT	CASSLSKGVTEAFF